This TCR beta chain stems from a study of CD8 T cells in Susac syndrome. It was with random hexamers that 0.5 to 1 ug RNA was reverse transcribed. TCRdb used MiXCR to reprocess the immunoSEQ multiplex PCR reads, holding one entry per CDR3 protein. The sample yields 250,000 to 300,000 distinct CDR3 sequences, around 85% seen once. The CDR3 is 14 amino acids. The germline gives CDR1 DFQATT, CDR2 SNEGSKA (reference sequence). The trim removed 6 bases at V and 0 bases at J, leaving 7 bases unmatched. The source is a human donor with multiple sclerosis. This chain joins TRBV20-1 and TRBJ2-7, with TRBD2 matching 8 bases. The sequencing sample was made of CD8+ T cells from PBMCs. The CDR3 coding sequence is TGCAGTGCCAGCCGGACTAGCCCCTCCTACGAGCAGTACTTC. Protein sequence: CSASRTSPSYEQYF.